Shown below are 31 T cell receptor beta chains from a single sample sequenced in a study of T-cell memory formation after mild COVID-19 (dated by TCRdb to about 2021). The library was prepared using 5' RACE. The instrument was an Illumina NovaSeq 6000. Using fastp trimming at Q25 and MiXCR clonotype assembly, TCRdb reanalyzed the public sequencing data and kept in-frame beta chains. Here each entry gathers all rows of one CDR3 protein and keeps the most common genes and DNA. A total of 110,000 to 150,000 distinct CDR3 sequences appear in this sample, 13% to 15% of them only once. The ten largest clonotypes hold roughly 28% of the sample. The sequenced material came from PBMCs or a T cell subset sorted from them (not recorded which). All receptors come from an adult woman who had mild COVID-19 (a few samples of this study predate the infection). The sample titles of this study are shuffled in the database, so cell type and time point are left out; the donor was told from shared clones.

The chain carries TRBV5-1 and TRBJ2-7, with 8 bases identical to TRBD1. CDR1 and CDR2 (germline): SGHRS, YFSETQ. CDR3 size: 15 residues. Germline trimming cut 2 bases from V and 5 bases from J; bases unmatched to any gene: 9. As DNA, the CDR3 is TGCGCCAGCAGCTTCCCGACAGGGGATCTCGACGAGCAGTACTTC. It specifies CASSFPTGDLDEQYF.

The rearrangement joins TRBV19 to TRBJ1-4, with D hard to call. This CDR3 spans 17 amino acids. V was trimmed by 2 bases and J by 5 bases, leaving 18 bases between them. The germline V gene has CDR1 LNHDA and CDR2 SQIVND (reference sequence). The CDR3 bases are TGTGCCAGTAGTATAATAGGAGCAACCCCGATAAATGAAAAACTGTTTTTT. Translating it yields CASSIIGATPINEKLFF.

V gene TRBV7-6 combines with J gene TRBJ2-3; D gene ambiguous. The CDR3 length is 13 residues. V lost 5 bases and J lost 3, with 9 bases in between. CDR1 is SGHVS, CDR2 FNYEAQ, per germline. The CDR3 here is CASSPSITDTQYF. In DNA form, the CDR3 reads TGTGCCAGCAGCCCCTCCATTACAGATACGCAGTATTTT.

This sequence joins TRBV9 and TRBJ2-1; TRBD2 is a possible D gene (6 bases). Trimming cost V 3 bases and J 2 bases, with 12 bases left between them. Germline loops: CDR1 SGDLS, CDR2 YYNGEE. This CDR3 comprises 15 residues. The CDR3 region is CASSAASETYNEQFF. CDR3 sequence (DNA): TGTGCCAGCAGCGCTGCTAGCGAAACCTACAATGAGCAGTTCTTC.

The chain is built from TRBV10-3 and TRBJ2-1; D remains ambiguous. Trimming took 4 bases from V and 0 from J, leaving 7 bases between them. CDR1 is ENHRY and CDR2 is SYGVKD in the germline V gene. The CDR3 consists of 14 residues. The CDR3 coding sequence is TGTGCCATCAGTGGGTATAGCTCCTACAATGAGCAGTTCTTC. Amino acids: CAISGYSSYNEQFF.

The chain couples TRBV6-6 to TRBJ2-7; D unclear. Per germline, CDR1 MNHNY and CDR2 SVGAGI (reference sequence). With 5 bases removed from V and 5 bases from J, the gap between germline ends came to 13 bases. The CDR3 spans 13 residues. CDR3 loop: CASSDAGVHEQYF. DNA of the CDR3: TGTGCCAGCAGTGACGCAGGAGTACACGAGCAGTACTTC.

The chain carries TRBV7-9 and TRBJ2-2, with 7 bases that match TRBD1. V shed 5 bases, J shed 6 bases, and the junction held 3 bases outside the gene matches. CDR3 length: 13 amino acids. Germline CDR1 and CDR2: SEHNR and FQNEAQ (reference sequence). Written as DNA, the CDR3 is TGTGCCAGCAGCCCCGGACAGGCCGGGGAGCTGTTTTTT. It codes for CASSPGQAGELFF.

The chain links TRBV6-2 or TRBV6-3 to TRBJ1-5; no definite D call. Deletions cut 3 bases from V and 10 bases from J, with 13 bases between. Germline CDR1 and CDR2: MNHEY and SVGEGT. This CDR3 is built from 13 residues. The CDR3 DNA reads TGTGCCAGCAGTTATTCCATCATCCACCCCCAGCATTTT. This gives the protein CASSYSIIHPQHF.

This rearrangement joins TRBV7-8 to TRBJ2-3, with D perhaps TRBD1 (6 bases). Deletions cut 4 bases from V and 6 bases from J, with 11 bases between. CDR3 length: 13 amino acids. CDR1 and CDR2 from the germline V gene are SGHVS and FQNEAQ. In DNA form, the CDR3 reads TGTGCCAGCAGCTCGGGACAAGTGGATACGCAGTATTTT. The encoded protein is CASSSGQVDTQYF.

This chain uses TRBV5-1 with TRBJ1-1; TRBD1 matches at 7 bases. V dropped 0 bases and J dropped 6; count of bases not matched to a gene: 11. From germline, CDR1 is SGHRS and CDR2 YFSETQ. There are 16 residues in the CDR3. The CDR3 region has the DNA TGCGCCAGCAGCTTGGACGGACTAGGGACAGTACCTGAAGCTTTCTTT. Translating it yields CASSLDGLGTVPEAFF.

This clonotype showed up just a few times. The chain couples TRBV24-1 to TRBJ2-1, with 10 bases lining up with TRBD2. Germline assignment: CDR1 KGHDR and CDR2 SFDVKD. V lost 9 bases and J lost 6; bases outside the gene matches: 4. The CDR3 consists of 13 residues. CDR3 bases: TGTGCCACCTCGGGACTAGCGTCCAATGAGCAGTTCTTC. This encodes CATSGLASNEQFF.

In this sample, this clonotype turned up many times. The V and J genes are TRBV5-1 and TRBJ2-1; TRBD2 matches 13 bases. The CDR3 contains 17 residues. With 7 bases clipped from V and 0 bases from J, the junction kept 7 bases outside the gene matches. The germline CDR1 and CDR2 sequences are SGHRS and YFSETQ. Here the CDR3 DNA reads TGCGCCAGCGGCGGACTAGCGGGGGTCGACTCCTACAATGAGCAGTTCTTC. It codes for CASGGLAGVDSYNEQFF.

This clonotype was detected only a few times. The chain recombines TRBV7-9 with TRBJ2-3; 9 positions agree with TRBD2. Unmatched junction bases numbered 9, after V lost 0 bases and J lost 5 bases. Germline assignment: CDR1 SEHNR and CDR2 FQNEAQ (reference sequence). This CDR3 spans 17 amino acids. CDR3 region: CASSLASGGPQGDTQYF. CDR3 coding DNA: TGTGCCAGCAGCTTAGCTAGCGGGGGCCCTCAGGGAGATACGCAGTATTTT.

This clonotype has only a few counts. The rearrangement joins TRBV7-8 to TRBJ2-1, with TRBD2 matching 9 bases. The V gene end was trimmed by 4 bases and the J gene end by 3 bases; junction bases not matched to a gene: 7. CDR3 size: 16 residues. CDR1 and CDR2 from the germline V gene are SGHVS and FQNEAQ. CDR3 amino acids: CASSSDSGGDYNEQFF. The CDR3 coding sequence is TGTGCCAGCAGCTCCGATAGCGGGGGAGACTACAATGAGCAGTTCTTC.

This clonotype was detected a few times. V is TRBV4-3 and J is TRBJ2-1; the D gene is possibly TRBD2 (5 bases). The length of the CDR3 is 15 residues. The germline V gene has CDR1 LGHNA and CDR2 YSLEER. V shed 0 bases and J shed 6 bases, with 12 bases lying between them. The CDR3 region is CASSQDRASPNEQFF. In nucleotides, the CDR3 is TGCGCCAGCAGCCAAGATAGGGCTAGCCCCAATGAGCAGTTCTTC.

This clonotype was found a few times. This chain links TRBV24-1 with TRBJ2-5; the D call may be TRBD1 or TRBD2 (5 bases each). The CDR3 has 15 residues. V was cut by 3 bases and J by 2 bases, with 12 bases left in between. The germline gives CDR1 KGHDR, CDR2 SFDVKD. CDR3 protein: CATSDRTGPQETQYF. The CDR3 DNA follows: TGTGCCACCAGTGATAGAACGGGGCCTCAAGAGACCCAGTACTTC.

This sequence joins TRBV4-1 and TRBJ1-1, with TRBD1 as a possible D gene (5 bases). V lost 2 bases and J lost 1, with 11 bases in between. Germline V lookup: CDR1 MGHRA, CDR2 YSYEKL. The CDR3 has 15 amino acids. CDR3 amino acids: CASSQLVGQNTEAFF. In DNA form, the CDR3 reads TGCGCCAGCAGCCAATTGGTGGGGCAGAACACTGAAGCTTTCTTT.

This chain connects TRBV7-6 to TRBJ2-5; unclear D gene. Per germline, CDR1 SGHVS and CDR2 FNYEAQ. V was pared by 1 base and J by 5 bases, with 11 bases between. The CDR3 extends over 14 amino acids. The CDR3 sequence: CASSLGFTAETQYF. The CDR3 DNA reads as TGTGCCAGCAGCTTAGGGTTCACAGCCGAGACCCAGTACTTC. The whole variable domain, remainder taken from reference TRBV7-6 and TRBJ2-5, is GAGVSQSPRYKVTKRGQDVALRCDPISGHVSLYWYRQALGQGPEFLTYFNYEAQQDKSGLPNDRFSAERPEGSISTLTIQRTEQRDSAMYRCASSLGFTAETQYFGPGTRLLVL.

This clonotype came up a few times. The chain has TRBV19 and TRBJ1-5; D gene ambiguous. V dropped 5 bases and J dropped 6 bases, with 17 bases sitting between them. The CDR3 consists of 15 residues. The germline V gene has CDR1 LNHDA and CDR2 SQIVND (reference sequence). Here the CDR3 DNA reads TGTGCCAGTAGTTCCCCTGGACCGGACCGTCAGCCCCAGCATTTT. This codes for CASSSPGPDRQPQHF.

The CDR3 is CASSSIVETSGNNEQFF. The CDR3 DNA reads TGTGCCAGCAGCTCCATCGTGGAGACTAGCGGGAACAATGAGCAGTTCTTC. This sequence joins TRBV7-8 and TRBJ2-1; TRBD2 agrees at 11 bases. J lost 5 bases, V lost 4 bases, and 10 bases had no gene match. This CDR3 is 17 amino acids long. CDR1 SGHVS and CDR2 FQNEAQ come from the germline V gene.

This clonotype has a count of ten or more. V is TRBV7-8 and J is TRBJ2-2; TRBD2 matches 10 bases. The CDR3 sequence is 18 residues long. The V gene's germline CDR1 is SGHVS and CDR2 FQNEAQ. V shed 2 bases, J shed 6 bases, and the junction held 12 bases outside the gene matches. In DNA form, the CDR3 reads TGTGCCAGCAGCTTAATTCGAGCGGGAGGGCCCGCCGCCGGGGAGCTGTTTTTT. It is translated as CASSLIRAGGPAAGELFF.

The rearrangement links TRBV7-6 to TRBJ2-3; D gene ambiguous. Germline CDR1 SGHVS, CDR2 FNYEAQ. CDR3 size: 14 residues. Trimming removed 0 bases from V and 3 bases from J, with 7 bases in between. CDR3 in amino acids: CASSLARHTDTQYF. CDR3 bases: TGTGCCAGCAGCTTAGCGCGTCATACAGATACGCAGTATTTT.

The chain couples TRBV2 to TRBJ2-3; TRBD2 matches 11 bases. Losses at the gene ends were 5 bases for V and 9 bases for J; bases not matched to a gene: 16. The CDR3 totals 17 residues. Germline CDR1 is SNHLY and CDR2 is FYNNEI. CDR3 region: CASSTMTSGTQYITQYF. The CDR3 DNA reads as TGTGCCAGCAGTACGATGACTAGCGGGACCCAGTATATCACGCAGTATTTT.

The V and J genes are TRBV6-5 and TRBJ2-2, with 9 positions matching TRBD1. Trimming removed 8 bases from V and 2 bases from J; junction bases left unmatched: 3. This CDR3 region has 14 residues. The V gene's germline CDR1 is MNHEY and CDR2 SVGAGI. The CDR3 DNA follows: TGTGCCAGCGGACAGGGGAGAAACACCGGGGAGCTGTTTTTT. Amino acid sequence: CASGQGRNTGELFF.

This clonotype was counted between two and nine times. This chain connects TRBV5-1 to TRBJ1-1; TRBD1 is a possible D gene (6 bases). The CDR3 is 14 amino acids. Germline V CDR1 and CDR2: SGHRS, YFSETQ. V was pared by 4 bases and J by 2 bases, with 12 bases between. The CDR3 sequence is CASSAGTKNTEAFF. In DNA form, the CDR3 reads TGCGCCAGCAGCGCCGGGACAAAAAACACTGAAGCTTTCTTT. The full variable domain, completed using reference TRBV5-1 and TRBJ1-1, is KAGVTQTPRYLIKTRGQQVTLSCSPISGHRSVSWYQQTPGQGLQFLFEYFSETQRNKGNFPGRFSGRQFSNSRSEMNVSTLELGDSALYLCASSAGTKNTEAFFGQGTRLTVV.

This clonotype turned up a few times. The chain links TRBV30 to TRBJ1-1; D unclear. From germline, CDR1 is GTSNPN and CDR2 SVGIG (reference sequence). V was cut by 0 bases and J by 0 bases, with 5 bases left in between. The CDR3 spans 13 residues. The CDR3 bases are TGTGCCTGGAGTGTAGTGCTGAACACTGAAGCTTTCTTT. Translating gives CAWSVVLNTEAFF.

The sample holds a few counts of this clonotype. The V gene is TRBV4-1, the J gene TRBJ2-3; maybe TRBD2 (6 bases). Trimming stripped 1 base from V and 0 bases from J, with 14 bases between. Germline-derived CDR1 and CDR2 are MGHRA and YSYEKL. This CDR3 comprises 17 residues. Here the CDR3 reads CASSQGRGAASTDTQYF. In DNA form, the CDR3 reads TGCGCCAGCAGCCAAGGGAGGGGTGCGGCTAGCACAGATACGCAGTATTTT.

This clonotype has more than one count but fewer than ten. The V and J genes are TRBV6-1 and TRBJ2-1, with 8 bases aligning to TRBD2. V was clipped by 5 bases and J by 7 bases; unmatched bases: 4. The CDR3 sequence is 13 residues long. Germline V gene lookup returns CDR1 MNHNS and CDR2 SASEGT. The CDR3 nucleotides read TGTGCCAGCAGTACGGGAGGGCCTAATGAGCAGTTCTTC. This codes for CASSTGGPNEQFF.

The chain carries TRBV10-3 and TRBJ2-5; 8 nucleotides agree with TRBD2. The CDR3 loop spans 15 amino acids. The junction had 13 bases not matched to a gene; V was cut back by 8 bases and J by 5 bases. Germline CDR1 reads ENHRY; CDR2 reads SYGVKD. In nucleotides, the CDR3 is TGTGCCATCGGAACCGGGACTAGGGGTTACGAGACCCAGTACTTC. Its protein product is CAIGTGTRGYETQYF.

This clonotype was seen a handful of times. The chain uses TRBV5-6 and TRBJ2-3; 7 bases fit TRBD1. Germline-derived CDR1 and CDR2 are SGHDT and YYEEEE. This CDR3 is 18 amino acids long. Unmatched junction bases numbered 10, after V lost 0 bases and J lost 0 bases. The CDR3, as DNA: TGTGCCAGCAGCTTGGTAGGGACAGAACCGACGAGCACAGATACGCAGTATTTT. As protein: CASSLVGTEPTSTDTQYF.

V gene TRBV29-1 combines with J gene TRBJ2-1; D unresolved. The CDR3 length is 12 residues. Between the trimmed V and J ends, which lost 4 bases and 8 bases, there was a span of 12 bases. Per germline, CDR1 SQVTM and CDR2 ANQGSEA. The CDR3 DNA reads TGCAGCGTTGGGTCTCCGAGCCATGAGCAGTTCTTC. Amino acid sequence: CSVGSPSHEQFF.